One and the same sample provided the 23 T cell receptor beta chains below, sequenced in a study of metastatic and nonmetastatic thyroid tumors. Not a single patient had been given any form of treatment at any point before undergoing thyroid surgery. TCRdb redid the clone calls on the PCR reads using MiXCR. This sample has about 59,000 clones, with almost 30% found just once. Sequenced input: blood. Receptor source: a female donor with papillary thyroid cancer or a benign thyroid nodule (not recorded which). Some clones in this sample may be carry-over from other donors' samples.

V usage is TRBV20-1 and J usage is TRBJ1-1; no clear D gene. Germline V lookup: CDR1 DFQATT, CDR2 SNEGSKA (reference sequence). The CDR3 runs 12 residues. The CDR3 spells CRARTLNTEAFF. The CDR3 region has the DNA TGCAGGGCCAGGACTTTGAACACTGAAGCTTTCTTT.

This clone was seen only a few times. The chain has TRBV28 and TRBJ1-6; D gene unclear. Trimming left V 6 bases short and J 7 bases short, with 16 bases between. The CDR3 sequence is 15 residues long. CDR1 MDHEN and CDR2 SYDVKM come from the germline V gene. DNA for the CDR3: TGTGCCAGCAGCTTAGCGCGACACCTAAATTCACCCCTCCACTTT. Translated: CASSLARHLNSPLHF.

V and J are TRBV5-1 and TRBJ2-2, with 8 nucleotides matching TRBD1. V shed 0 bases and J 3 bases; nucleotides not matched to a gene: 7. Germline V gives CDR1 SGHRS, CDR2 YFSETQ. CDR3 length: 17 amino acids. Here the CDR3 DNA reads TGCGCCAGCAGCTTGGAGTCGGCAGGGGGCTACACCGGGGAGCTGTTTTTT. Protein sequence: CASSLESAGGYTGELFF. Full variable domain (remainder filled in from reference TRBV5-1 and TRBJ2-2): KAGVTQTPRYLIKTRGQQVTLSCSPISGHRSVSWYQQTPGQGLQFLFEYFSETQRNKGNFPGRFSGRQFSNSRSEMNVSTLELGDSALYLCASSLESAGGYTGELFFGEGSRLTVL.

V and J are TRBV2 and TRBJ2-7, with 12 bases lining up with TRBD2. V was pared by 6 bases and J by 2 bases, with 8 bases of the junction left unmatched. The germline gives CDR1 SNHLY, CDR2 FYNNEI. The CDR3 is 16 residues long. CDR3 region: CASSAELAGGPYEQYF. CDR3 nucleotides: TGTGCCAGCAGCGCCGAACTAGCGGGAGGCCCCTACGAGCAGTACTTC.

The rearrangement links TRBV20-1 to TRBJ2-3; the D gene is possibly TRBD2 (6 bases). The CDR3 has 16 residues. The germline V gene has CDR1 DFQATT and CDR2 SNEGSKA (reference sequence). The V end lost 0 bases, the J end lost 1 base, and 14 bases lay between the germline ends. CDR3 in DNA: TGCAGTGCTAGAGAAGGGGAGGTACAGCGCACAGATACGCAGTATTTT. It is translated as CSAREGEVQRTDTQYF.

This clone appeared many times. A clone one base away is much larger, so this may be a read error. The chain combines TRBV6-2 or TRBV6-3 with TRBJ2-3; D gene unclear. Germline loops: CDR1 MNHEY, CDR2 SVGEGT. CDR3 size: 15 residues. Trimming left V 3 bases short and J 2 bases short, with 12 bases between. Here the CDR3 DNA reads TGTGCCAGCAGTTATAGGAGTCTTCCCACAGATACGCAGTATTTT. Encoded protein: CASSYRSLPTDTQYF.

The V call is TRBV15, the J call TRBJ2-7, with a weak D call TRBD1 (5 bases). V was shortened by 1 base and J by 2 bases, with 9 bases between the two germline ends. CDR3 length: 14 amino acids. Germline V lookup: CDR1 LNHNV, CDR2 YYDKDF (reference sequence). Here the CDR3 DNA reads TGTGCCACCAGCAGAGGGACGGACACCTACGAGCAGTACTTC. Translation gives CATSRGTDTYEQYF.

This chain connects TRBV7-8 to TRBJ1-3, with D possibly matching TRBD1 (5 bases). The CDR3 contains 15 residues. V was pared by 5 bases and J by 2 bases, with 13 bases between. Germline V gene lookup returns CDR1 SGHVS and CDR2 FQNEAQ. This CDR3 is CASSTRGRAGNTIYF. The CDR3 DNA is TGTGCCAGCAGCACCCGGGGGAGGGCTGGAAACACCATATATTTT.

This clone showed up many times. The rearrangement joins TRBV20-1 to TRBJ1-3; TRBD1 is a possible D gene (5 bases). Per germline, CDR1 DFQATT and CDR2 SNEGSKA (reference sequence). The CDR3 consists of 17 residues. Trimming removed 5 bases from V and 2 bases from J, with 22 bases in between. The CDR3 sequence is CSARSIGGPKAGNTIYF. CDR3 nucleotides: TGCAGTGCTCGATCGATTGGGGGACCTAAGGCTGGAAACACCATATATTTT.

This clone was seen only a few times. V usage is TRBV9 and J usage is TRBJ2-6; 14 positions agree with TRBD2. Germline V gene lookup returns CDR1 SGDLS and CDR2 YYNGEE. The CDR3 length is 16 residues. V dropped 2 bases and J dropped 9; count of bases not matched to a gene: 4. The CDR3 DNA follows: TGTGCCAGCAGCGTCGGGACTAGCGGGGGTGGCAACGTCCTGACTTTC. Amino acid sequence: CASSVGTSGGGNVLTF.

This clone was seen many times. The chain employs TRBV5-4 and TRBJ1-2, with 10 bases matching TRBD1. V shed 5 bases, J shed 9 bases, and the junction held 10 bases outside the gene matches. The germline gives CDR1 SGHNT, CDR2 YYREEE (reference sequence). This CDR3 region has 14 residues. CDR3 in amino acids: CASRPDRGTRRYTF. The DNA for the CDR3 is TGTGCCAGCAGACCGGACAGGGGGACGAGACGCTACACCTTC.

The chain carries TRBV6-2 or TRBV6-3 and TRBJ2-7, with TRBD2 identical over 7 bases. V lost 2 bases and J lost 0; bases outside the gene matches: 1. Per the germline V gene, CDR1 is MNHEY and CDR2 is SVGEGT. The CDR3 sequence is 14 residues long. CDR3 DNA: TGTGCCAGCAGTTACCAGCGGGACTCCTACGAGCAGTACTTC. It yields the protein CASSYQRDSYEQYF.

The chain uses TRBV20-1 and TRBJ1-2, with D tentatively TRBD1 (6 bases). CDR1 and CDR2 (germline): DFQATT, SNEGSKA (reference sequence). CDR3 length: 13 amino acids. V lost 3 bases, J lost 8 bases, and 16 bases lay in between. The CDR3 reads CSASGGAVRGYTF. The DNA for the CDR3 is TGCAGTGCTAGTGGGGGGGCGGTACGGGGCTACACCTTC.

This clone is judged medium-sized (0.01 to 0.1%). The CDR3 spells CAPLNREQYF. CDR3 nucleotides: TGTGCCCCCTTGAACCGGGAGCAGTACTTC. The chain recombines TRBV24-1 with TRBJ2-7; unclear D gene. Between the trimmed V and J ends, which lost 12 bases and 7 bases, there was a span of 12 bases. Germline CDR1 and CDR2: KGHDR and SFDVKD. The CDR3 is made up of 10 amino acids.

This clone was recorded a few times. The J gene is TRBJ2-3, the V gene TRBV6-5, with TRBD1 matching 7 bases. The germline gives CDR1 MNHEY, CDR2 SVGAGI. With V trimmed by 6 bases and J by 0 bases, 12 bases remained unmatched. CDR3 length: 17 residues. As DNA, the CDR3 is TGTGCCAGCAGACCACTCCCAGGGGGATTAAGCACAGATACGCAGTATTTT. Its protein is CASRPLPGGLSTDTQYF.

This clone has only a few counts. This chain uses TRBV6-6 with TRBJ2-1, with a weak D call TRBD2 (6 bases). The CDR3 totals 13 residues. V was clipped by 2 bases and J by 6 bases, with 8 bases between them. Per germline, CDR1 MNHNY and CDR2 SVGAGI (reference sequence). The CDR3 spells CASSYGGFNEQFF. CDR3 sequence (DNA): TGTGCCAGCAGTTACGGGGGGTTCAATGAGCAGTTCTTC.

This clone has more than one count but fewer than ten. The genes are TRBV28 and TRBJ1-2, with D possibly matching TRBD1 (5 bases). The V gene lost 5 bases and the J gene lost 1 base, with 20 bases spanning the gap. In germline, CDR1 is MDHEN, CDR2 SYDVKM. The CDR3 extends over 17 amino acids. The CDR3: CASSVGDGRFINYGYTF. The CDR3 region has the DNA TGTGCCAGCAGTGTCGGGGACGGTAGATTCATTAACTATGGCTACACCTTC.

V and J are TRBV20-1 and TRBJ2-7; D may be TRBD1 (6 bases). Germline CDR1 and CDR2: DFQATT and SNEGSKA (reference sequence). The CDR3 contains 12 residues. V lost 3 bases to trimming and J lost 3 bases, with 9 bases between them. The DNA of the CDR3 is TGCAGTGCTAGCACGGACAGCTACGAGCAGTACTTC. As protein: CSASTDSYEQYF.

The V gene is TRBV18, the J gene TRBJ2-1, with unresolved D. Germline V gene data show CDR1 as KGHSH and CDR2 as LQKENI. CDR3 length equals 12 residues. The V end lost 3 bases, the J end lost 8 bases, and 8 bases lay between the germline ends. The CDR3 protein is CASSPLSDEQFF. CDR3 DNA: TGTGCCAGCTCACCGCTGAGTGATGAGCAGTTCTTC.

This chain connects TRBV2 to TRBJ2-3; D call uncertain. There are 14 residues in the CDR3. Looked up from germline, CDR1 is SNHLY and CDR2 is FYNNEI. V was clipped by 6 bases and J by 7 bases, with 17 bases between them. The CDR3 protein is CASRISSGWNTQYF. DNA for the CDR3: TGTGCCAGCAGGATCTCATCTGGGTGGAATACGCAGTATTTT.

The sample holds many counts of this clone. In DNA, the CDR3 is TGTGCCAGCAGTCCAGGGTCCGAGCAGTACTTC. It encodes CASSPGSEQYF. J is TRBJ2-7 and V is TRBV28; perhaps TRBD1 as D (5 bases). Germline V CDR1 and CDR2: MDHEN, SYDVKM. CDR3 length: 11 residues. Trimming left V 5 bases short and J 6 bases short, with 8 bases between.

This clone was observed at least ten times. The CDR3 sequence is CASSPTGWLGYTF. CDR3 coding DNA: TGTGCCAGCTCACCGACAGGGTGGCTAGGCTACACCTTC. The chain couples TRBV18 to TRBJ1-2; 7 nucleotides align to TRBD1. Germline trimming cut 3 bases from V and 8 bases from J; bases unmatched to any gene: 6. The CDR3 is 13 amino acids. Germline CDR1 is KGHSH and CDR2 is LQKENI.

This clone was seen a handful of times. V is TRBV7-3 and J is TRBJ1-1, with D possibly TRBD1 on 5 matching bases. This CDR3 has 11 residues. The germline V and J ends were trimmed by 8 bases and 9 bases, with 13 bases remaining between them. CDR1 and CDR2 from the germline V gene are SGHTA and FQGTGA. The CDR3 is CASFNPGKAFF. Here the CDR3 DNA reads TGTGCCAGCTTTAACCCAGGGAAAGCTTTCTTT. Based on the CDR3 plus reference TRBV7-3 and TRBJ1-1, the full variable domain is GAGVSQTPSNKVTEKGKYVELRCDPISGHTALYWYRQSLGQGPEFLIYFQGTGAADDSGLPNDRFFAVRPEGSVSTLKIQRTERGDSAVYLCASFNPGKAFFGQGTRLTVV.